This paragraph covers one TCR beta chain sequence. This clone has a handful of counts. It lacks a known antigen. No base quality information exists; no much larger clone differs at one position. The entry originates in a study of beta chain features in type 1 diabetes (dated by TCRdb to 2017 to 2018). Study-wide context: Patients and healthy donors did not differ in mean age, gender distribution, total cell number or subset yield. A total of some 100,000,000 sorted cells were examined across all samples, and the number of cells per subset was strongly correlated with RNA yield. In the study, TCRB repertoires of sorted circulating CD4+ T cell subsets from recently diagnosed type 1 diabetes patients were compared with those of matched healthy donors. Regulatory and stem cell-like memory subsets were obtained from only 8 patients and about eight healthy donors, while naive and central memory subsets were obtained from all 28 donors. Findings and caveats that apply to the study as a whole: Because cDNA was sequenced instead of genomic DNA, activated cells with high expression could be over-represented, although the groups did not differ in activation or CD3 levels. Fewer insertions and more nucleotide deletions at VDJ recombination sites were observed in patients with type 1 diabetes, implying thymic rearrangement abnormalities. In all four CD4+ subsets, TCRB CDR3 length was moderately but significantly shorter in type 1 diabetes patients. Shorter templates might have been favored by PCR, but patient and control samples were amplified and corrected together, so both groups would have been affected equally by any skew. Because the HLA sub-analyses included only small numbers of individuals, any influence of HLA type on TCRB rearrangement was left unresolved. Naive, central memory and regulatory TCRB repertoires appeared to be more alike among patients than among healthy donors.

The High Capacity cDNA Reverse Transcription Kit was used to reverse transcribe all of the isolated RNA, meaning that expressed TCRB transcripts were what got sequenced. Naive, central memory and regulatory T cell samples underwent deep immunoSEQ sequencing, averaging about 3.57 million total reads per sample. Sorted cells were lysed in RLT buffer and RNA was extracted with DNase-treated RNeasy Micro or Mini kits, depending on cell number. Each cell subset was processed separately to prevent cross-contamination, with patient and healthy donor samples processed together. The immunoSEQ multiplex PCR was used to amplify TCRB sequences from cDNA, generating 87-bp fragments that spanned the CDR3 region. Sequencing of the amplicons was performed on the Illumina HiSeq platform. Per the authors' processing: PCR bias was computationally corrected using synthetic template baselines, reads within Hamming distance 2 were collapsed, and singletons that could not be merged were discarded. By aligning reads against IMGT, V, D and J genes, CDR3 length, and insertions or deletions at six rearrangement sites were assigned. Within each subset, clonotype counts were normalized to sorted cell number, after which true diversity and Gini coefficients were computed with the tcR R package. The overlap coefficient, calculated on TCRB nucleotide sequences, was used to measure repertoire sharing. As a proxy for the pre-selection repertoire, out-of-frame TCRB sequences from naive cells were analyzed. The clones in this table, taken by TCRdb from immuneACCESS, are in-frame only. Not every clone is retained; where verified, under half of the shortfall comes from an unresolved V gene, and the cause of the rest is unknown. That table supplies the V and J calls and clone size; D and trimming were determined from the DNA. The table for this sample lists 600,000 to 700,000 clones; over 10% of them were counted only once. The ten top clones hold more than 0.1% of the sample.

Each donor gave one peripheral blood draw, averaging approximately 0.11 L, which was collected into heparinised tubes. A BD FACSAria II and a panel including CD45RO, CCR7, CD25, CD127, CD95 and CD27 were used to sort naive, central memory, regulatory and stem cell-like memory CD4+ T cells. Every sorted population had a purity above 95%. Right away, PBMCs were isolated by Lymphoprep density gradient centrifugation and were stained directly, with no culture step. To minimize batch effects, samples were stained and sorted in pairs, one healthy donor with one patient per experiment. V ends up 4 bases short and J 4 bases short, with an unmatched junction base count of 7. The germline V gene provides CDR1 SGHRS and CDR2 YFSETQ. From the cysteine up to the phenylalanine, the CDR3 has a length of 15 residues. Only the CDR3 DNA stays, 45 bases, in frame from base 1.

This sequence originates from a man aged 30 to 45 with type 1 diabetes. Here the chain combines TRBV5-1 and TRBJ2-3; 9 central bases correspond to TRBD1. What was sequenced was naive CD4+ T cells from blood. Read against the paper, the sample's cell subset or site label means: true naive CD4+ T cells. The CDR3 is CASSPGQGSADTQYF. The DNA is TGCGCCAGCAGCCCGGGACAGGGAAGCGCAGATACGCAGTATTTT.